Given below is one TCR beta chain in context. Its antigen is still unknown. No base quality values were provided; no much bigger clone lies one nucleotide off. From cysteine to phenylalanine, the CDR3 is 14 amino acids long. Kept here is only the CDR3 DNA, which spans 42 bases and is read in frame from base 1. Reading the germline V gene (reference sequence) gives CDR1 DFQATT and CDR2 SNEGSKA. Germline trimming: 0 bases from V, 4 bases from J; junction bases outside gene matches: 4. The sample originates from a study of blood T cells in healthy people across ages (dated by TCRdb to the mid-2010s). Regarding the research as a whole: Template switching captured roughly one uniquely barcoded TCR beta cDNA molecule per two T cells in model experiments. The study measured age-related changes in TCR beta repertoire diversity using deep sequencing normalized with unique cDNA molecular identifiers. The donors were divided into four age groups: young (average about 15 years), middle-aged (about 40), aged (approximately 62) and long-lived (82). Donors of different ages were randomly distributed across sequencing lanes to avoid experimental bias. The study analyzed two additional independent replicas of 1 million unique cDNA reads from the same blood draw for two donors, one aged 18 to 29 and one aged 80 or older. Summary of the overall study and its limitations: Conclusive comparison of naive and antigen-experienced compartments was prevented by the profiling of bulk unsorted PBMCs. The long-lived group showed more naive CD4+ T cells, fewer expanded clones and increased TCR diversity than the aged group, suggesting age selection. The percentage of naive T cells measured by flow cytometry correlated strongly with observed TCR beta diversity. Because donor CMV infection status was unknown, age-related changes in expanded clonotypes were potentially confounded. Estimates of total diversity from one million sequenced T cells were regarded as lower bounds and underestimates. Observed TCR beta diversity per million T cells fell roughly linearly with age, and a significant reduction was already apparent by age about 38.

The roughly 42 donors, aged 6 to 90 years, were systemically healthy Caucasian individuals from Russia. Each donor gave approximately 9.4 milliliters of peripheral blood, drawn into EDTA-treated Vacutainer tubes. PBMCs were isolated by Ficoll-Paque density-gradient centrifugation, with at least 7 million obtained per sample. Trizol reagent was used to extract total RNA from PBMCs, with at least 5.5 micrograms per sample. For every donor, an aliquot of PBMCs went through flow cytometry to measure the percentages of naive CD45RAhigh/CD27high T cells. Library method: 5' RACE. A second PCR of about 6 to 11 cycles was performed with a sample-barcoded 5' primer and a J-beta primer mix. A unique molecular identifier was introduced onto each TCR beta cDNA molecule by a template-switch 5' adaptor carrying 12 random nucleotides. At least 3 million CDR3-containing paired-end reads were obtained from each sample. First-strand cDNA was synthesized from all RNA with the Mint cDNA synthesis kit, primed by a TRBC-specific oligonucleotide. Following uracil-DNA glycosylase treatment, all cDNA underwent a first 18-cycle PCR with the universal primers M1SS and BC2_uni_R. As for the authors' bioinformatics: For normalization, 1 million high-quality reads, each with a distinct molecular identifier, were randomly selected from each sample. Reads sharing molecular identifiers were discarded rather than binned into consensus sequences. CDR3 identification, clonotype clustering and error correction used MiTCR with a Q25 quality threshold and the strictest error-elimination algorithm. A nonparametric unseen species model with Euler transformation was used to estimate a lower bound on total TCR beta diversity. The public reads were quality trimmed at Q25 with fastp and then assembled into clones with MiXCR by TCRdb, keeping productive beta chains. Identical CDR3 protein sequences are pooled into one entry, listed with their most common genes and DNA. TCRdb assigned the V and J calls; the authors' analysis was not used. The sample contains roughly 1.9 million distinct CDR3 sequences, 35% to 50% of them found a single time. The top ten constitute more than 20% of the sample.

The rearrangement joined TRBV20-1 to TRBJ1-2, and TRBD1 aligns with 8 junction nucleotides. This TCR derives from a human donor in good health. Sequences were obtained from blood. The sequenced DNA: TGCAGTGCTAGAGAACCGGGACAGGCCTATGGCTACACCTTC. This gives the protein CSAREPGQAYGYTF.